This is a list of T cell receptor beta chains from one sample in a study of blood T cell repertoires in COVID-19. Clones were read by immunoSEQ multiplex PCR, and TCRdb kept only the in-frame ones, dropping some. The sample has about 290,000 clones, about nine tenths seen once; the top ten hold approximately 1.5%. The sample consisted of PBMCs or T cells enriched from blood (not recorded which). The origin of the receptors is a woman aged 40 to 55 who had recovered from COVID-19. Each CDR3 is given without its conserved first and last residue. A D gene is named only where the DNA matches it firmly.

length,V,D,J,CDR3
15,TRBV6-1,.,TRBJ1-5,ASSEVDRPTSNQPQH
11,TRBV11-2,.,TRBJ1-2,ASSPSVADGYT
11,TRBV19,.,TRBJ2-7,ASSLSAGYEQY
10,TRBV2,.,TRBJ2-1,ASGPLGNEQF
13,TRBV27,.,TRBJ1-1,ASSRYGRAGTEAF
9,TRBV30,TRBD2,TRBJ2-5,ARGGLETQY
13,TRBV18,TRBD1,TRBJ2-5,ASSPLQGAQETQY
16,TRBV5-1,TRBD2,TRBJ2-3,ASSLATSGGLSTDTQY
13,TRBV11-3,TRBD1,TRBJ2-1,ASSMTGTGSGEQF
10,TRBV2,.,TRBJ1-2,ATTGSGYGYT
11,TRBV2,.,TRBJ1-1,ASSEAASGKAF
14,TRBV24-1,.,TRBJ1-1,ATSDLGQSMNTEAF
12,TRBV19,.,TRBJ2-7,ASSISDSAYEQY
13,TRBV6-5,.,TRBJ1-2,ASSYSKRATYGYT
13,TRBV19,TRBD1,TRBJ1-1,ASSISGQGLSEAF
12,TRBV29-1,TRBD1,TRBJ1-2,SVQPGQGASGYT
16,TRBV9,TRBD2,TRBJ2-2,ASSLAVLAGGPDGELF
11,TRBV11-3,.,TRBJ2-7,ASSPIIGVEQY
14,TRBV21-1,.,TRBJ2-7,ASSAMTGTGPHEQY
13,TRBV4-2,TRBD1,TRBJ1-1,ASSHQTGTNTEAF